The present entry profiles one TCR beta chain with its context. Antigen specificity is unknown. All trial patients relapsed after autologous stem cell transplantation. This sample was taken from a study of PD-1 blockade in classical Hodgkin lymphoma. The study, taken as a whole, reports: Patients starting nivolumab under 1 year after ASCT were excluded. While CD8+ TCR diversity did not rise significantly by C4D1, CD4+ TCR diversity did. Baseline diversity in complete responders resembled that of newly diagnosed patients.

Some clones are missing from TCRdb's copy, which holds only in-frame ones; the method was immunoSEQ multiplex PCR. In the table there are about 21,000 clones, about 63% of which are singletons. The TCR was taken from a human donor with classical Hodgkin lymphoma. This specimen consisted of peripheral blood mononuclear cells (PBMCs), obtained at baseline.

CDR3 DNA: TGTGCCAGCGTCCAACAAGGGGGACGGTATGGCTACACCTTC. Amino acids: CASVQQGGRYGYTF. This chain links TRBV7-3 with TRBJ1-2, with a tentative D call TRBD1 (6 bases). This CDR3 comprises 14 residues. Germline V gene sequence: CDR1 SGHTA, CDR2 FQGTGA. Trimming took 8 bases from V and 5 from J, leaving 18 bases between them.